The 2 T cell receptor beta chains given below trace back to one sample, sequenced in a study of T cell responses to AZD1222 COVID-19 vaccine. Assay: immunoSEQ multiplex PCR; the TCRdb copy retains only in-frame clones and omits some. The repertoire holds about 120,000 clones, with about 88% as singletons. The sample in question was peripheral blood, obtained on day 0 of AZD1222 vaccination. These receptors originate from an adult in good health.

In this sample, this clone turned up once. V gene TRBV2 combines with J gene TRBJ2-7; maybe TRBD1 (5 bases). The CDR3 has 14 residues. The ends were cut back, 2 bases at V and 3 bases at J, with 11 bases in the middle. Germline CDR1 is SNHLY and CDR2 is FYNNEI. This CDR3 is CASSEQGVLYEQYF. In DNA form, the CDR3 reads TGTGCCAGCAGTGAACAGGGTGTCCTCTACGAGCAGTACTTC.

This sequence joins TRBV5-4 and TRBJ2-7; D is undetermined. The CDR3 is 15 residues long. V was cut by 0 bases and J by 0 bases, with 10 bases left in between. Germline CDR1 SGHNT, CDR2 YYREEE (reference sequence). Written as DNA, the CDR3 is TGTGCCAGCAGCTTGGCGGCGGCTTCCTCCTACGAGCAGTACTTC. It codes for CASSLAAASSYEQYF.